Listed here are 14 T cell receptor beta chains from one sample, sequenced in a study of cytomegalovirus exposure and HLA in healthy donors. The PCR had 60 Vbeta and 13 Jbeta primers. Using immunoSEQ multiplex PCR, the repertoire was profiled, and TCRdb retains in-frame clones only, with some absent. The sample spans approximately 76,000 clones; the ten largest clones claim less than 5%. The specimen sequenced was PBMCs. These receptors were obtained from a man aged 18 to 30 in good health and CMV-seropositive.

CDR3 DNA: TGTGCCACCAAACTTTGGACAGGGGGTTCGGGCTACACCTTC. This translates into CATKLWTGGSGYTF. The genes are TRBV2 and TRBJ1-2, with 10 nucleotides matching TRBD1. The V and J ends lost 10 bases and 8 bases, in that order; junction bases with no gene match: 13. The germline CDR1 and CDR2 sequences are SNHLY and FYNNEI. This CDR3 has 14 amino acids.

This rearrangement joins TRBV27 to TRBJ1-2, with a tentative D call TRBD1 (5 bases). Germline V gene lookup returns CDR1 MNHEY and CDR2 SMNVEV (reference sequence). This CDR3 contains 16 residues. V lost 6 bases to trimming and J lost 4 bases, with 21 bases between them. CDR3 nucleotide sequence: TGTGCCAGCAGGGTTTCCGCCAGCCCCAGGGCCTATGGCTACACCTTC. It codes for CASRVSASPRAYGYTF.

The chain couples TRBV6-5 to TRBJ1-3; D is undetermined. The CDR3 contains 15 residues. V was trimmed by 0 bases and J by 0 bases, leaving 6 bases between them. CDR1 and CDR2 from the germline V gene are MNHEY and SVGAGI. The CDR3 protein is CASSYSEGSGNTIYF. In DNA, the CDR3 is TGTGCCAGCAGTTACTCGGAGGGCTCTGGAAACACCATATATTTT.

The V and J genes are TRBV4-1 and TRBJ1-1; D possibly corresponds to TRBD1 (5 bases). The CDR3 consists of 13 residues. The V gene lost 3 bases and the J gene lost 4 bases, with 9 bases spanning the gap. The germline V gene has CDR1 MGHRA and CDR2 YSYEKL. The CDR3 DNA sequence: TGCGCCAGCAGCCAGAGACAGCCCACTGAAGCTTTCTTT. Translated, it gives CASSQRQPTEAFF.

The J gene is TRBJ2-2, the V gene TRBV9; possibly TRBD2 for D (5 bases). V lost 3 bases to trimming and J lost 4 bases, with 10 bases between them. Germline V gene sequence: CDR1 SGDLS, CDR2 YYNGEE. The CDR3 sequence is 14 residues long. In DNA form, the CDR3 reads TGTGCCAGCAGCGGCGGACTTGGCACCGGGGAGCTGTTTTTT. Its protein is CASSGGLGTGELFF.

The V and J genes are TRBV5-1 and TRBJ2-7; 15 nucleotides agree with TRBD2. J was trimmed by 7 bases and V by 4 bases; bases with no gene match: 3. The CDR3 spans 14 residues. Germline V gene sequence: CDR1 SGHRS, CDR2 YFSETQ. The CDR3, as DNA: TGCGCCAGCAGCATAGGGACTAGCGGGGGGGAGCAGTACTTC. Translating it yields CASSIGTSGGEQYF.

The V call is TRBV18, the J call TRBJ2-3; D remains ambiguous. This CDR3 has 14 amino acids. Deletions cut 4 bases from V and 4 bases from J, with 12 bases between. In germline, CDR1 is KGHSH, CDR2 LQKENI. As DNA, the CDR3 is TGTGCCAGCTCACTGAATGTCTACGCAGATACGCAGTATTTT. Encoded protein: CASSLNVYADTQYF. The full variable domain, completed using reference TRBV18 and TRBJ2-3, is NAGVMQNPRHLVRRRGQEARLRCSPMKGHSHVYWYRQLPEEGLKFMVYLQKENIIDESGMPKERFSAEFPKEGPSILRIQQVVRGDSAAYFCASSLNVYADTQYFGPGTRLTVL.

CDR3 amino acids: CASSLRDSNYGYTF. CDR3 DNA: TGCGCCAGCAGCTTGCGGGACAGTAACTATGGCTACACCTTC. The chain uses TRBV5-1 and TRBJ1-2, with TRBD1 matching 7 bases. The CDR3 has 14 amino acids. Germline CDR1 SGHRS, CDR2 YFSETQ. After removal of 1 base from V and 1 base from J, the junction contained 1 base not matched to a gene.

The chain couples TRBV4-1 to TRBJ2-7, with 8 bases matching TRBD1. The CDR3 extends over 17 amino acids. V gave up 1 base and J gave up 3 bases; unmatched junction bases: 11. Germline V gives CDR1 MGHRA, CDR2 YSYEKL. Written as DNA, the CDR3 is TGCGCCAGCAGCCAAGGGGTTGGACAGGGATCGTACTACGAGCAGTACTTC. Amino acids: CASSQGVGQGSYYEQYF.

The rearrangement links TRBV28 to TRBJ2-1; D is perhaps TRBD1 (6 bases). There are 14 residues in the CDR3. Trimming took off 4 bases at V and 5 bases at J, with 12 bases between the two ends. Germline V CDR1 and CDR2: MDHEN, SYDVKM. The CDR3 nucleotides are TGTGCCAGCAGTTCCTCGGACAGAGACAATGAGCAGTTCTTC. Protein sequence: CASSSSDRDNEQFF.

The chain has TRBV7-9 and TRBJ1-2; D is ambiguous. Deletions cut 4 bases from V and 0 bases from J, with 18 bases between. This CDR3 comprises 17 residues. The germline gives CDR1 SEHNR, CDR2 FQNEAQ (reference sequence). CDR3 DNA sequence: TGTGCCAGCAGCTCCCAAAACCCCAGGAATTCTAACTATGGCTACACCTTC. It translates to CASSSQNPRNSNYGYTF.

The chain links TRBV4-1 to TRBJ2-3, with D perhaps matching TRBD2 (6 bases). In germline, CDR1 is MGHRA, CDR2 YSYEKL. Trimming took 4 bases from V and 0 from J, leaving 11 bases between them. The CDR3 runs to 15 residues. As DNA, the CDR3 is TGCGCCAGCAGCCCTGTAGCGGCTAGCACAGATACGCAGTATTTT. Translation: CASSPVAASTDTQYF.

The CDR3 region is CASYLGRHYGYTF. CDR3 DNA sequence: TGTGCCAGCTACCTTGGCAGGCATTATGGCTACACCTTC. The V gene is TRBV28, the J gene TRBJ1-2; D not certain. Per the germline V gene, CDR1 is MDHEN and CDR2 is SYDVKM. The CDR3 runs 13 residues. V lost 8 bases and J 5 bases, leaving 15 bases between the germline ends.

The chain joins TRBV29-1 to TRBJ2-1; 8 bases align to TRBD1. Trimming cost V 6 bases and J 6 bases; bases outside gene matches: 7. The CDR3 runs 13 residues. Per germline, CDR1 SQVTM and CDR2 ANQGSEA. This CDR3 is CSVALTGGNEQFF. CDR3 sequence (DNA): TGCAGCGTCGCCCTTACAGGGGGCAATGAGCAGTTCTTC.